The 25 T cell receptor beta chains reported below all come from one sample, sequenced in a study of T cell clusters in autoimmune cytopenias. TRB rearrangements were amplified by touch-down multiplex PCR with mixed TRB-A/B primers. TCRdb re-called the multiplex PCR reads, yielding one record per CDR3 amino acid sequence without DNA. In all, the sample yields approximately 7,200 distinct CDR3 sequences. TRB was amplified from roughly 0.25 ug of peripheral blood genomic DNA per sample. These data also featured in a second study, about T cell repertoires in aging, cancer and after chemotherapy.

The sequenced sample was peripheral blood. All receptors derive from a human donor in good health.

Its frequency marks this clonotype as medium-sized. This CDR3 is CASSLRANEQFF. The chain uses TRBV6-1 and TRBJ2-1; TCRdb outputs TRBD2, but without DNA this stays unchecked. From germline, CDR1 is MNHNS and CDR2 SASEGT. This CDR3 is 12 amino acids long.

The chain has TRBV30 and TRBJ1-5; TCRdb outputs TRBD1, but without DNA this stays unchecked. The CDR3 runs to 13 residues. The germline V gene encodes CDR1 GTSNPN and CDR2 SVGIG (reference sequence). CDR3 in amino acids: CAWSTRSNQPQHF.

The chain joins TRBV27 to TRBJ2-2; TCRdb's assignment of TRBD1 cannot be checked, as there is no DNA. Germline V lookup: CDR1 MNHEY, CDR2 SMNVEV (reference sequence). The CDR3 sequence is 12 residues long. The chain's CDR3 is CASSLQGEELFF.

This clonotype is called medium-sized based on its frequency. The chain uses TRBV29-1 and TRBJ2-3; with no DNA, the TCRdb D assignment of TRBD2 cannot be verified. The germline V gene encodes CDR1 SQVTM and CDR2 ANQGSEA. CDR3 length: 15 residues. This CDR3 reads CSVAPVGAGTDTQYF.

This clonotype ranks as medium-sized in terms of frequency. CDR3 sequence reads: CASSPPSLLNTGELFF. The chain employs TRBV18 and TRBJ2-2. The germline V gene has CDR1 KGHSH and CDR2 LQKENI. This CDR3 has 16 residues.

V usage is TRBV6-1 and J usage is TRBJ2-5. Looked up from germline, CDR1 is MNHNS and CDR2 is SASEGT. CDR3 length: 12 residues. The CDR3 reads CASSAVEETQYF.

This clonotype is called medium-sized (0.01 to 0.1%) based on its frequency. This chain connects TRBV30 to TRBJ1-1. The CDR3 consists of 12 residues. Germline lookup yields CDR1 GTSNPN and CDR2 SVGIG (reference sequence). CDR3 loop: CAWSVMNTEAFF.

This rearrangement joins TRBV5-1 to TRBJ1-1. CDR3 size: 15 residues. Germline-derived CDR1 and CDR2 are SGHRS and YFSETQ. The CDR3 spells CASSLANTVYTEAFF.

This chain joins TRBV18 and TRBJ1-5; checking the TCRdb D call of TRBD1 is not possible without DNA. CDR1 and CDR2 (germline): KGHSH, LQKENI. The CDR3 contains 15 residues. The CDR3: CASSRTGGSNQPQHF.

This clonotype is called medium-sized based on its frequency. The chain links TRBV19 to TRBJ2-4; the TCRdb call, TRBD2, lacks DNA for checking. This CDR3 region has 17 residues. Per germline, CDR1 LNHDA and CDR2 SQIVND (reference sequence). The CDR3: CASSIQGTSGPKNIQYF.

V is TRBV5-4 and J is TRBJ1-2. The germline V gene has CDR1 SGHNT and CDR2 YYREEE (reference sequence). CDR3 length: 13 residues. The CDR3 region is CASSDDTKRGYTF.

This clonotype is labeled medium-sized (0.01 to 0.1%) based on frequency. This chain uses TRBV30 with TRBJ1-1. The CDR3 has 13 residues. Germline V CDR1 and CDR2: GTSNPN, SVGIG (reference sequence). The CDR3 reads CAWTGRGGTEAFF.

This clonotype is labeled medium-sized based on frequency. The chain couples TRBV6-5 to TRBJ1-1; TCRdb gives TRBD1 as the D gene, but with no DNA this cannot be confirmed. CDR1 is MNHEY, CDR2 SVGAGI, per germline. There are 16 residues in the CDR3. Here the CDR3 reads CASSKGRQGANTEAFF.

The chain recombines TRBV18 with TRBJ2-7; checking the TCRdb D call of TRBD1 is not possible without DNA. The CDR3 consists of 13 residues. CDR1 is KGHSH and CDR2 is LQKENI in the germline V gene. CDR3 loop: CASSGDRAYEQYF.

This clonotype registers medium-sized by frequency. This chain joins TRBV6-5 and TRBJ2-3; TCRdb's D call, TRBD1, is unchecked because there is no DNA. This CDR3 contains 16 residues. From germline, CDR1 is MNHEY and CDR2 SVGAGI. The CDR3 protein is CASTPGLGRGEDTQYF.

The chain links TRBV5-1 to TRBJ1-5; TCRdb returns TRBD1, unconfirmable since there is no DNA. Germline V gives CDR1 SGHRS, CDR2 YFSETQ. CDR3 length: 15 amino acids. CDR3 loop: CASSLAGGDQQPQHF.

The chain combines TRBV12-3 or TRBV12-4 with TRBJ1-2; TCRdb's assignment of TRBD1 cannot be checked, as there is no DNA. This CDR3 is built from 14 residues. The CDR3 is CASSDRGPFYGYTF.

The genes are TRBV24-1 and TRBJ2-5; TCRdb picks TRBD1, but there is no DNA to check that call. CDR3 length equals 15 residues. Germline V gene data show CDR1 as KGHDR and CDR2 as SFDVKD. CDR3: CATSDKSGGVETQYF.

By frequency, this clonotype is medium-sized. CDR3 residues: CSVDFLAGGLGNTQYF. The chain couples TRBV29-1 to TRBJ2-3; TCRdb designates TRBD2, a call that cannot be tested without DNA. This CDR3 region has 16 residues. CDR1 is SQVTM, CDR2 ANQGSEA, per germline.

The V call is TRBV7-9, the J call TRBJ2-5; checking the TCRdb D call of TRBD1 is not possible without DNA. The V gene's germline CDR1 is SEHNR and CDR2 FQNEAQ (reference sequence). The CDR3 sequence is 16 residues long. CDR3 amino acids: CASSLNIGAGSETQYF.

The chain couples TRBV12-3 or TRBV12-4 to TRBJ1-3. This CDR3 is 14 amino acids long. The CDR3 sequence: CASSQQTIGNTIYF.

The chain links TRBV19 to TRBJ2-2; checking the TCRdb D call of TRBD1 is not possible without DNA. The V gene's germline CDR1 is LNHDA and CDR2 SQIVND (reference sequence). The CDR3 consists of 15 residues. The CDR3 sequence: CASSIRGADTGELFF.

By frequency, this clonotype registers large. The chain recombines TRBV29-1 with TRBJ2-3; TCRdb names TRBD1, which stays unverified in the absence of DNA. CDR1 and CDR2 (germline): SQVTM, ANQGSEA. CDR3 length: 13 residues. The CDR3 loop is CSLSRGLTDTQYF.

CDR3 amino acids: CASSYPTGLYGGDEQYF. The rearrangement uses TRBV6-2 or TRBV6-3 and TRBJ2-7; TCRdb's D call, TRBD1, is unchecked because there is no DNA. The CDR3 runs to 17 residues. Germline assignment: CDR1 MNHEY and CDR2 SVGEGT.

CDR3 amino acids: CASSLSSGGTNTEAFF. This chain links TRBV7-9 with TRBJ1-1; no DNA is available, so the TRBD1 call from TCRdb remains unchecked. The CDR3 runs 16 residues. Germline V CDR1 and CDR2: SEHNR, FQNEAQ (reference sequence).